Listed here is a single T cell receptor (beta chain). Its target is unknown. The data were obtained in a study of T cells expressing NK-cell markers. Looking at the study overall: CD3+CD56+NKG2C+, CD3+CD56+NKG2C- and CD3+CD56-NKG2C+ T cells, once sorted, supplied the TCR beta repertoires. Study conclusions and caveats: The dominant NKG2C+ clonotypes represented about 1.0-7.5% of CD8+ T cells in six donors. These same clonotypes (in a handful of donors) also led the CD3+CD56-NKG2C+ fraction.

5'RACE template switching with UMIs produced the TCR beta cDNA. TCRdb reanalyzed the 5' RACE reads, giving one entry per CDR3 protein sequence and no DNA. The sample includes some 410,000 distinct CDR3 sequences. The CDR3 has 14 amino acids. Germline V lookup: CDR1 SQVTM, CDR2 ANQGSEA. The V gene is TRBV29-1, the J gene TRBJ2-2; TCRdb calls TRBD2, which cannot be checked without DNA. Sequencing was carried out using blood T cells: a sorted CD56 or NKG2C T cell subset, CD4+ or CD8+ T cells, or bulk PBMC T cells (not recorded which). This clonotype was sampled from a woman aged 18-70 years in good health. CDR3 in amino acids: CSVEGGRAGGELFF.